Described below is a single T cell receptor beta chain sequence and its context. The target antigen is unknown. The ends lost 4 bases at V and 1 base at J; junction bases unmatched: 3. This CDR3 comprises 14 residues. Germline loops: CDR1 MNHEY, CDR2 SVGEGT. Treatment indicated: approximately nine-day PBMC culture with coronavirus spike peptide pools or control peptides (ViraFEST assay). This record comes from a study of vaccination and CD4 T cells after COVID-19. Study-wide context: The stimulating agents, overlapping spike peptides, came from SARS-CoV-2, HCoV-NL63, HCoV-OC43 and HCoV-229E.

Sequencing of cultured CD4+ T cell DNA used the Oncomine TCR Beta short-read assay. TCRdb itself ran the PCR reads through MiXCR, one entry per CDR3 protein. The sample has 10,000 or so distinct CDR3 sequences, 53% seen once. The chain links TRBV6-2 or TRBV6-3 to TRBJ1-1, with TRBD1 matching 7 bases. The sequenced material came from CD4+ T cells from blood, cultured in vitro. The receptor was isolated from a human donor who had recovered from COVID-19. The chain's CDR3 is CASSLQGPNTEAFF. CDR3 DNA sequence: TGTGCCAGCAGTTTACAGGGGCCGAACACTGAAGCTTTCTTT.